The next 25 T cell receptor beta chains were all read from a single sample in a study of CD8 T cells in ankylosing spondylitis. From the 5' RACE reads, TCRdb called clonotypes with MiXCR, one entry per CDR3 protein. The sample lists hundreds of thousands of distinct CDR3 sequences, roughly 10% seen once, with more than 0.5% in the top ten. Study observations and caveats: A TCR beta motif made of about 8 highly homologous variants seemed typical of ankylosing spondylitis blood.

Antigens of these TCRs are unknown. Sequenced material: blood, either unsorted or a sorted T cell fraction (not recorded which). The receptors derive from a male donor with ankylosing spondylitis.

This clonotype has more than one count but fewer than ten. The chain couples TRBV20-1 to TRBJ2-5, with D perhaps matching TRBD1 (5 bases). The CDR3 extends over 13 amino acids. CDR1 is DFQATT and CDR2 is SNEGSKA in the germline V gene (reference sequence). V lost 6 bases and J lost 5, with 16 bases in between. The CDR3 sequence: CSAPAGREETQYF. Here the CDR3 DNA reads TGCAGTGCCCCAGCAGGGCGTGAGGAGACCCAGTACTTC.

This clonotype appeared a few times. This chain connects TRBV10-3 to TRBJ1-2; 8 nucleotides agree with TRBD1. Germline values: CDR1 ENHRY, CDR2 SYGVKD. The junction had 8 bases not matched to a gene; V was cut back by 10 bases and J by 4 bases. The CDR3 spans 13 residues. This CDR3 reads CATSLGQGYGYTF. In nucleotides, the CDR3 is TGTGCCACCTCCTTAGGACAGGGCTATGGCTACACCTTC.

This clonotype was recorded at least ten times. The genes are TRBV20-1 and TRBJ1-2, with a weak D call TRBD1 (5 bases). This CDR3 comprises 14 residues. Germline V gives CDR1 DFQATT, CDR2 SNEGSKA (reference sequence). Between the trimmed V and J ends, which lost 1 base and 4 bases, there was a span of 13 bases. CDR3 bases: TGCAGTGCTAGAGCGTGGGGCGCGGGCTATGGCTACACCTTC. Translating gives CSARAWGAGYGYTF.

This clonotype was detected only a few times. The V and J genes are TRBV28 and TRBJ2-7, with 10 bases matching TRBD1. The CDR3 covers 19 residues. V lost 3 bases, J lost 7 bases, and 21 bases stayed unmatched. Germline CDR1 MDHEN, CDR2 SYDVKM. DNA of the CDR3: TGTGCCAGCAGTTTTTGGGGACAGGGGTATCCGGGACTACGACGTGAGCAGTACTTC. Amino acids: CASSFWGQGYPGLRREQYF.

The rearrangement links TRBV10-3 to TRBJ2-3; D is perhaps TRBD1 (6 bases). The CDR3 is 14 residues long. V lost 8 bases and J 4 bases, leaving 16 bases between the germline ends. Germline V lookup: CDR1 ENHRY, CDR2 SYGVKD. CDR3: CAISRGGSADTQYF. The CDR3 region has the DNA TGTGCCATCTCAAGAGGGGGTTCCGCAGATACGCAGTATTTT.

This clonotype was seen a few times. The CDR3 sequence: CASSPVGGEQFF. In DNA, the CDR3 is TGTGCCAGCAGCCCGGTCGGGGGGGAGCAGTTCTTC. The chain links TRBV5-5 to TRBJ2-1; the match to TRBD2 covers 7 bases. V was clipped by 4 bases and J by 10 bases; unmatched bases: 5. Germline V CDR1 and CDR2: SGHKS, YYEKEE (reference sequence). The CDR3 runs 12 residues.

This clonotype came up a few times. The chain has TRBV10-3 and TRBJ1-4; D is ambiguous. The germline CDR1 and CDR2 sequences are ENHRY and SYGVKD. CDR3 length equals 13 residues. Trimming stripped 3 bases from V and 7 bases from J, with 9 bases between. The chain's CDR3 is CAISELPGEKLFF. The CDR3 DNA is TGTGCCATCAGTGAACTGCCTGGTGAAAAACTGTTTTTT.

This clonotype has just a few counts. The chain carries TRBV20-1 and TRBJ1-1; no clear D gene. The CDR3 consists of 13 residues. The V and J ends lost 2 bases and 1 base respectively, with 8 bases between them. In germline, CDR1 is DFQATT, CDR2 SNEGSKA (reference sequence). CDR3 in DNA: TGCAGTGCTAGATGGGGAGGGAACACTGAAGCTTTCTTT. Translating gives CSARWGGNTEAFF.

The chain joins TRBV20-1 to TRBJ2-1; TRBD1 or TRBD2 may be the D gene (5 bases each). CDR3 length: 13 residues. Germline V gene data show CDR1 as DFQATT and CDR2 as SNEGSKA (reference sequence). Trimming took 3 bases from V and 9 from J, leaving 15 bases between them. The CDR3 nucleotides are TGCAGTGCTAGGGGGACCCGGTGGGGTGAGCAGTTCTTC. It specifies CSARGTRWGEQFF.

This clonotype has just a few counts. The chain combines TRBV24-1 with TRBJ2-7, with 8 bases that match TRBD1. Germline V lookup: CDR1 KGHDR, CDR2 SFDVKD. The length of the CDR3 is 16 residues. V gave up 3 bases and J gave up 5 bases; unmatched junction bases: 11. CDR3 protein: CATSDPRTGKIDEQYF. Written as DNA, the CDR3 is TGTGCCACCAGTGATCCACGGACAGGGAAAATTGACGAGCAGTACTTC.

This clonotype was counted a few times. The J gene is TRBJ1-4, the V gene TRBV6-1, with a weak D call TRBD1 (5 bases). The CDR3 sequence is 15 residues long. Trimming cost V 7 bases and J 0 bases, with 12 bases left between them. The V gene's germline CDR1 is MNHNS and CDR2 SASEGT. The chain's CDR3 is CASTRTYSTNEKLFF. CDR3 coding DNA: TGTGCCAGCACCCGGACATACTCAACTAATGAAAAACTGTTTTTT.

This chain links TRBV30 with TRBJ2-5; possibly TRBD2 for D (6 bases). Trimming left V 0 bases short and J 5 bases short, with 10 bases between. The CDR3 length is 13 residues. Per germline, CDR1 GTSNPN and CDR2 SVGIG (reference sequence). CDR3 region: CAWSVGGTETQYF. DNA of the CDR3: TGTGCCTGGAGTGTGGGGGGAACGGAGACCCAGTACTTC.

The rearrangement joins TRBV7-2 to TRBJ1-2, with D maybe TRBD1 (5 bases). V lost 5 bases and J 0 bases, leaving 13 bases between the germline ends. CDR3 size: 15 residues. The germline CDR1 and CDR2 sequences are SGHTA and FQGNSA. CDR3 DNA: TGTGCCAGCAGCGACCAGCAGGGATCTAACTATGGCTACACCTTC. It translates to CASSDQQGSNYGYTF.

This clonotype occurred a few times. The chain couples TRBV6-1 to TRBJ2-1; TRBD2 might be the D (7 bases). The germline CDR1 and CDR2 sequences are MNHNS and SASEGT. Trimming left V 10 bases short and J 8 bases short, with 27 bases between. The CDR3 spans 16 residues. This CDR3 is CATLTTGRGAIHEQFF. CDR3 DNA sequence: TGTGCCACCCTCACCACTGGCCGGGGGGCTATCCATGAGCAGTTCTTC.

This rearrangement joins TRBV6-2 or TRBV6-3 to TRBJ1-2; TRBD1 matches 7 bases. CDR1 and CDR2 from the germline V gene are MNHEY and SVGEGT. V shed 5 bases, J shed 3 bases, and the junction held 6 bases outside the gene matches. The CDR3 loop spans 14 amino acids. The CDR3 sequence: CASSPRGGYYGYTF. CDR3 in DNA: TGTGCCAGCAGTCCAAGAGGGGGCTACTATGGCTACACCTTC.

This clonotype was recorded a few times. Here the CDR3 DNA reads TGCAGTGCTAGCGACAGGGTGGACTATGGCTACACCTTC. Translating gives CSASDRVDYGYTF. The chain combines TRBV20-1 with TRBJ1-2; 7 nucleotides match TRBD1. Germline V gene lookup returns CDR1 DFQATT and CDR2 SNEGSKA (reference sequence). V lost 3 bases, J lost 3 bases, and 4 bases stayed unmatched. This CDR3 spans 13 amino acids.

This clonotype was counted a few times. The chain is built from TRBV19 and TRBJ2-1; D remains unclear. The germline gives CDR1 LNHDA, CDR2 SQIVND (reference sequence). Trimming cost V 10 bases and J 4 bases, with 20 bases left between them. This CDR3 spans 15 amino acids. The CDR3 DNA reads TGTGCCACCTCACCGACCTGGCTCACTTACAATGAGCAGTTCTTC. Amino acid sequence: CATSPTWLTYNEQFF.

This clonotype was seen many times. The chain carries TRBV29-1 and TRBJ2-5; D is perhaps TRBD2 (5 bases). Germline CDR1 and CDR2: SQVTM and ANQGSEA. V lost 4 bases and J lost 2, with 17 bases in between. The CDR3 covers 15 residues. The CDR3 region has the DNA TGCAGCGTTGTAAGAGGGTTTGACAATCAAGAGACCCAGTACTTC. Amino acid sequence: CSVVRGFDNQETQYF. Using reference TRBV29-1 and TRBJ2-5 for the parts outside the CDR3, the full variable domain is SAVISQKPSRDICQRGTSLTIQCQVDSQVTMMFWYRQQPGQSLTLIATANQGSEATYESGFVIDKFPISRPNLTFSTLTVSNMSPEDSSIYLCSVVRGFDNQETQYFGPGTRLLVL.

This chain uses TRBV5-1 with TRBJ1-1; tentative D call: TRBD1 (5 bases). V lost 0 bases, J lost 0 bases, and 15 bases lay in between. CDR3 length: 17 residues. Germline lookup yields CDR1 SGHRS and CDR2 YFSETQ. The CDR3 bases are TGCGCCAGCAGCTTGGCGGCCGGGGCCGGGCTGAACACTGAAGCTTTCTTT. Translation gives CASSLAAGAGLNTEAFF.

This clonotype was counted between two and nine times. The chain is built from TRBV20-1 and TRBJ2-7, with 7 positions matching TRBD1. The V segment lost 0 bases and the J segment 6 bases; nucleotides outside the gene matches: 14. The CDR3 length is 16 residues. Germline CDR1 is DFQATT and CDR2 is SNEGSKA (reference sequence). This CDR3 is CSARDLLRDSVGEQYF. DNA for the CDR3: TGCAGTGCTAGAGACCTCCTCCGGGACAGTGTCGGCGAGCAGTACTTC.

In its sample, this clonotype was seen a few times. The J gene is TRBJ1-2, the V gene TRBV24-1; D unresolved. Germline-derived CDR1 and CDR2 are KGHDR and SFDVKD. The CDR3 length is 13 residues. Trimming removed 3 bases at V and 6 bases at J, with 10 bases between. CDR3 sequence reads: CATSDHAGNGYTF. In DNA, the CDR3 is TGTGCCACCAGTGATCACGCCGGTAATGGCTACACCTTC.

This clonotype was observed a handful of times. J is TRBJ2-7 and V is TRBV6-5; D remains unclear. V lost 0 bases and J 6 bases, leaving 18 bases between the germline ends. Germline lookup yields CDR1 MNHEY and CDR2 SVGAGI. The CDR3 has 16 amino acids. DNA of the CDR3: TGTGCCAGCAGTTACTCCTACAAGGACCCCAATGGCGAGCAGTACTTC. This codes for CASSYSYKDPNGEQYF.

There are many counts of this clonotype. The V call is TRBV29-1, the J call TRBJ1-5; 10 nucleotides line up with TRBD1. Germline V CDR1 and CDR2: SQVTM, ANQGSEA. The V gene end was trimmed by 6 bases and the J gene end by 2 bases; junction bases not matched to a gene: 4. This CDR3 contains 14 residues. The CDR3 is CSVWTGGGNQPQHF. CDR3 in DNA: TGCAGCGTCTGGACAGGGGGTGGCAATCAGCCCCAGCATTTT.

The rearrangement joins TRBV6-5 to TRBJ1-1; 12 nucleotides align to TRBD1. V lost 0 bases and J lost 10; bases outside the gene matches: 6. Germline assignment: CDR1 MNHEY and CDR2 SVGAGI. The CDR3 runs 15 residues. The CDR3 DNA reads TGTGCCAGCAGTTACTCGCCCGGGACAGGGGGCCCAGCTTTCTTT. Encoded protein: CASSYSPGTGGPAFF.

V and J are TRBV20-1 and TRBJ1-6, with a possible D match to TRBD1 (5 bases). CDR1 is DFQATT and CDR2 is SNEGSKA in the germline V gene (reference sequence). V was trimmed by 0 bases and J by 7 bases, leaving 10 bases between them. This CDR3 contains 14 residues. The CDR3 DNA sequence: TGCAGTGCTAGAGATGCCAGGGAGAATTCACCCCTCCACTTT. Protein product: CSARDARENSPLHF.